Below, 31 T cell receptor beta chains from the same sample are listed, as sequenced in a study of CD8 T cells in ankylosing spondylitis. Whole-study results and caveats: Seemingly distinctive of ankylosing spondylitis blood was a TCR beta motif formed by eight highly homologous variants.

One entry per CDR3 protein results from TCRdb running MiXCR on the 5' RACE reads. The data show about 480,000 distinct CDR3 sequences, over 15% seen once. These TCRs are of unknown antigen specificity. Source material: blood, either unsorted or a sorted T cell fraction (not recorded which). The source of these receptors is a male donor with ankylosing spondylitis.

This chain joins TRBV6-5 and TRBJ1-2, with D hard to call. The germline gives CDR1 MNHEY, CDR2 SVGAGI. The V and J ends lost 0 bases and 1 base respectively, with 12 bases between them. The CDR3 is made up of 16 amino acids. The CDR3 protein is CASSYSLRPSNYGYTF. The CDR3 DNA reads as TGTGCCAGCAGTTACTCCCTCCGGCCGAGTAACTATGGCTACACCTTC.

The chain recombines TRBV2 with TRBJ2-1, with 8 bases aligning to TRBD1. V gave up 7 bases and J gave up 4 bases; unmatched junction bases: 3. The CDR3 length is 13 residues. From germline, CDR1 is SNHLY and CDR2 FYNNEI. CDR3 residues: CASTGDRYNEQFF. CDR3 in DNA: TGTGCCAGCACTGGGGACAGGTACAATGAGCAGTTCTTC.

Note on this clonotype: An end of the junction differs from the germline gene, which may be a read error. This chain joins TRBV5-1 and TRBJ1-1; TRBD1 is a possible D gene (5 bases). The CDR3 contains 13 residues. Germline CDR1 is SGHRS and CDR2 is YFSETQ. The CDR3 DNA is TGCGCCAGCTCAATAAAGGGGCACACTGAAACTTTCTTT. Translated: CASSIKGHTETFF.

This clonotype was detected only a few times. The rearrangement joins TRBV20-1 to TRBJ1-5, with D possibly matching TRBD1 (6 bases). This CDR3 has 13 amino acids. V was clipped by 5 bases and J by 7 bases, with 15 bases between them. CDR1 is DFQATT, CDR2 SNEGSKA, per germline (reference sequence). The CDR3 region is CSAHAGDRQPQHF. CDR3 bases: TGCAGTGCTCACGCAGGGGATAGGCAGCCCCAGCATTTT.

This chain joins TRBV20-1 and TRBJ2-5, with 8 bases that match TRBD2. Trimming removed 1 base from V and 5 bases from J; junction bases left unmatched: 6. This CDR3 has 14 amino acids. Germline assignment: CDR1 DFQATT and CDR2 SNEGSKA (reference sequence). The CDR3 DNA follows: TGCAGTGCTAGAGCGGGGGGGCCTTGGGAGACCCAGTACTTC. Protein product: CSARAGGPWETQYF.

The sample holds a few counts of this clonotype. This chain links TRBV27 with TRBJ2-3; 8 bases are shared with TRBD1. The CDR3 contains 13 residues. Germline V gives CDR1 MNHEY, CDR2 SMNVEV (reference sequence). J was trimmed by 5 bases and V by 5 bases; bases with no gene match: 3. CDR3 sequence reads: CASSRDRRDTQYF. In nucleotides, the CDR3 is TGTGCCAGCAGTCGGGACAGGAGAGATACGCAGTATTTT.

J is TRBJ2-1 and V is TRBV7-3, with TRBD2 matching over 11 bases. The CDR3 has 14 residues. Germline CDR1 and CDR2: SGHTA and FQGTGA. Trimming cost V 5 bases and J 9 bases; bases outside gene matches: 6. The CDR3 spells CASSPPTSGGEQFF. DNA of the CDR3: TGTGCCAGCAGCCCCCCCACTAGCGGGGGTGAGCAGTTCTTC.

V and J are TRBV27 and TRBJ2-7; D may match TRBD1 or TRBD2 (6 bases each). Germline CDR1 and CDR2: MNHEY and SMNVEV (reference sequence). The CDR3 length is 12 residues. Trimming removed 3 bases at V and 7 bases at J, with 10 bases between. The CDR3 region has the DNA TGTGCCAGCAGTTTTAAGGGGGGAGAGCAGTACTTC. Its translation: CASSFKGGEQYF.

This sequence joins TRBV12-3 or TRBV12-4 and TRBJ1-5; D possibly corresponds to TRBD1 (5 bases). Trimming removed 3 bases from V and 4 bases from J, with 16 bases in between. This CDR3 comprises 16 residues. CDR3 in DNA: TGTGCCAGCAGTTTGGGGGGAAAAGGGCCTAATCAGCCCCAGCATTTT. This gives the protein CASSLGGKGPNQPQHF.

This clonotype was picked up many times. The chain links TRBV7-9 to TRBJ2-7; TRBD2 aligns across 13 bases. Trimming cost V 5 bases and J 4 bases; bases outside gene matches: 8. CDR1 SEHNR and CDR2 FQNEAQ come from the germline V gene (reference sequence). The CDR3 consists of 16 residues. CDR3 in DNA: TGTGCCAGCAGCCCTTGGACTAGCGGGAGTGGGTACGAGCAGTACTTC. It yields the protein CASSPWTSGSGYEQYF.

This clonotype was seen at least ten times. The CDR3 here is CASSLEQGARESNQPQHF. The DNA for the CDR3 is TGCGCCAGCAGCTTGGAACAGGGGGCGAGGGAGAGCAATCAGCCCCAGCATTTT. V usage is TRBV5-1 and J usage is TRBJ1-5; 9 bases are a match to TRBD1. Germline values: CDR1 SGHRS, CDR2 YFSETQ. V shed 0 bases, J shed 1 base, and the junction held 8 bases outside the gene matches. This CDR3 has 18 amino acids.

This clonotype was observed a handful of times. V gene TRBV7-2 combines with J gene TRBJ2-1, with 9 bases aligning to TRBD2. Unmatched junction bases numbered 5, after V lost 5 bases and J lost 0 bases. Germline V gene data show CDR1 as SGHTA and CDR2 as FQGNSA. The CDR3 runs 16 residues. The CDR3 spells CASSLNSGGSYNEQFF. CDR3 nucleotide sequence: TGTGCCAGCAGCCTAAATAGCGGGGGCTCCTACAATGAGCAGTTCTTC.

In its sample, this clonotype was seen a few times. The rearrangement joins TRBV20-1 to TRBJ2-7, with a possible D match to TRBD2 (6 bases). This CDR3 contains 15 residues. Trimming took 3 bases from V and 2 from J, leaving 17 bases between them. Germline CDR1 and CDR2: DFQATT and SNEGSKA (reference sequence). The CDR3 bases are TGCAGTGCTAGGGGAGTCAGTAGCGGACCCTACGAGCAGTACTTC. Amino acids: CSARGVSSGPYEQYF.

This clonotype was detected ten times or more. The gene calls are TRBV5-1 and TRBJ2-7; 12 bases fit TRBD2. Germline CDR1 and CDR2: SGHRS and YFSETQ. V shed 2 bases, J shed 9 bases, and the junction held 12 bases outside the gene matches. The CDR3 is made up of 16 amino acids. CDR3 protein: CASSFATSGSQSGQYF. CDR3 in DNA: TGCGCCAGCAGCTTCGCGACTAGCGGGAGCCAATCAGGGCAGTACTTC.

This clonotype was detected only a few times. This rearrangement joins TRBV5-5 to TRBJ1-1, with D possibly matching TRBD1 (6 bases). The germline gives CDR1 SGHKS, CDR2 YYEKEE (reference sequence). V lost 2 bases to trimming and J lost 6 bases, with 23 bases between them. The length of the CDR3 is 17 residues. DNA of the CDR3: TGTGCCAGCAGCTTCCCCCCACCAGGGGTCGGCGGGGCTGAAGCTTTCTTT. This translates into CASSFPPPGVGGAEAFF.

This rearrangement joins TRBV5-1 to TRBJ2-7; TRBD2 might be the D (6 bases). The CDR3 is 14 amino acids. The germline V gene has CDR1 SGHRS and CDR2 YFSETQ. V shed 4 bases and J shed 1 base, with 12 bases lying between them. The DNA of the CDR3 is TGCGCCAGCAGCGGCACGGGACTGTCCTACGAGCAGTACTTC. Translating it yields CASSGTGLSYEQYF.

The table lists this clonotype with a few counts. The V call is TRBV20-1, the J call TRBJ1-5; D gene ambiguous. V lost 5 bases and J 0 bases, leaving 17 bases between the germline ends. Germline CDR1 DFQATT, CDR2 SNEGSKA (reference sequence). This CDR3 spans 16 amino acids. CDR3 nucleotide sequence: TGCAGTGCTTACCGACTTGGGGTAGATAGCAATCAGCCCCAGCATTTT. Translated: CSAYRLGVDSNQPQHF.

The chain recombines TRBV18 with TRBJ2-7; the match to TRBD1 covers 10 bases. The CDR3 is 16 amino acids. Germline V CDR1 and CDR2: KGHSH, LQKENI. The ends lost 6 bases at V and 5 bases at J; junction bases unmatched: 13. This CDR3 is CASSSNSGTGADEQYF. As DNA, the CDR3 is TGTGCCAGCTCGTCCAACTCCGGGACAGGGGCTGACGAGCAGTACTTC. Filled out from reference TRBV18 and TRBJ2-7, the complete variable domain reads NAGVMQNPRHLVRRRGQEARLRCSPMKGHSHVYWYRQLPEEGLKFMVYLQKENIIDESGMPKERFSAEFPKEGPSILRIQQVVRGDSAAYFCASSSNSGTGADEQYFGPGTRLTVT.

The chain recombines TRBV6-2 or TRBV6-3 with TRBJ2-5, with 10 positions matching TRBD2. Per germline, CDR1 MNHEY and CDR2 SVGEGT. The CDR3 extends over 15 amino acids. Germline trimming cut 6 bases from V and 1 base from J; bases unmatched to any gene: 5. The CDR3 loop reads CASRRIAGGQETQYF. CDR3 bases: TGTGCCAGCAGACGAATAGCGGGAGGCCAAGAGACCCAGTACTTC.

This clonotype was observed a handful of times. The gene calls are TRBV20-1 and TRBJ1-6, with D possibly being TRBD1 (5 bases). The CDR3 is 14 residues long. Trimming took 6 bases from V and 5 from J, leaving 14 bases between them. Germline CDR1 and CDR2: DFQATT and SNEGSKA (reference sequence). The CDR3 DNA reads TGCAGTGCCAGATCAGGGACCGATAATTCACCCCTCCACTTT. As protein: CSARSGTDNSPLHF.

This clonotype was recorded at least ten times. This chain connects TRBV10-3 to TRBJ1-2; 7 positions match TRBD1. CDR3 size: 14 residues. Trimming cost V 2 bases and J 5 bases; bases outside gene matches: 5. From germline, CDR1 is ENHRY and CDR2 SYGVKD. As DNA, the CDR3 is TGTGCCATCAGTGAGGACAGGGACATTTATGGCTACACCTTC. It translates to CAISEDRDIYGYTF.

This clonotype was found many times. The chain joins TRBV12-3 or TRBV12-4 to TRBJ1-5; D gene uncertain. Trimming removed 5 bases from V and 3 bases from J, with 14 bases in between. The CDR3 sequence is 15 residues long. The CDR3 DNA follows: TGTGCCAGCAGTCGTGCAGTTCGTCACAATCAGCCCCAGCATTTT. Translation gives CASSRAVRHNQPQHF.

This clonotype was observed a few times. The rearrangement joins TRBV11-2 to TRBJ2-7; a possible D gene is TRBD2 (6 bases). CDR1 and CDR2 (germline): SGHAT, FQNNGV. V was cut by 5 bases and J by 6 bases, with 14 bases left in between. This CDR3 has 13 residues. The CDR3 protein is CASSVREKGEQYF. The DNA for the CDR3 is TGTGCCAGCAGCGTTCGGGAGAAGGGCGAGCAGTACTTC.

The rearrangement links TRBV20-1 to TRBJ2-3; perhaps D is TRBD1 or TRBD2 (5 bases each). The CDR3 sequence is 14 residues long. The ends were cut back, 1 base at V and 0 bases at J, with 8 bases in the middle. Per the germline V gene, CDR1 is DFQATT and CDR2 is SNEGSKA (reference sequence). CDR3 nucleotide sequence: TGCAGTGCTAGAGGGGGACGTAGCACAGATACGCAGTATTTT. This gives the protein CSARGGRSTDTQYF.

This clonotype was seen repeatedly, ten times or more. The chain links TRBV12-3 or TRBV12-4 to TRBJ1-6; unclear D gene. V was trimmed by 6 bases and J by 9 bases, leaving 12 bases between them. This CDR3 is 13 amino acids long. The DNA of the CDR3 is TGTGCCAGCAGGCCATCCGAGGGTTCACCCCTCCACTTT. The encoded protein is CASRPSEGSPLHF.

This clonotype was detected ten times or more. CDR3 loop: CSVEGGLDEQFF. The CDR3 DNA reads TGCAGCGTTGAAGGCGGGTTGGATGAGCAGTTCTTC. The chain is built from TRBV29-1 and TRBJ2-1; possible D gene TRBD2, 5 bases. Deletions cut 1 base from V and 8 bases from J, with 9 bases between. The CDR3 is made up of 12 amino acids. CDR1 and CDR2 (germline): SQVTM, ANQGSEA.

Comments on this clonotype: The junction does not match germline at one end; this may be a read error. The chain recombines TRBV7-7 with TRBJ2-2; D is uncertain. Germline CDR1 is SSHAT and CDR2 is FNYEAQ (reference sequence). The CDR3 consists of 12 residues. In nucleotides, the CDR3 is TGTGCTAGCAGCCCCCAGTCGGGGGAGCTGTTTTTT. It encodes CASSPQSGELFF. The full variable domain, its missing parts supplied by reference TRBV7-7 and TRBJ2-2, is GAGVSQSPRYKVTKRGQDVTLRCDPISSHATLYWYQQALGQGPEFLTYFNYEAQPDKSGLPSDRFSAERPEGSISTLTIQRTEQRDSAMYRCASSPQSGELFFGEGSRLTVL.

This clonotype has ten or more counts. The rearrangement joins TRBV4-2 to TRBJ2-3; D is uncertain. This CDR3 is built from 13 residues. Germline assignment: CDR1 LGHNA and CDR2 YNFKEQ. V dropped 0 bases and J dropped 3 bases, with 4 bases sitting between them. The CDR3 nucleotides are TGTGCCAGCAGCCAAGATCGGACAGATACGCAGTATTTT. Protein: CASSQDRTDTQYF.

This clonotype was seen only a few times. The rearrangement joins TRBV6-5 to TRBJ1-5; a weak D match, TRBD1 (5 bases). Between the trimmed V and J ends, which lost 6 bases and 1 base, there was a span of 16 bases. Germline V gene lookup returns CDR1 MNHEY and CDR2 SVGAGI. The CDR3 runs 16 residues. CDR3 residues: CASRYKGGDSNQPQHF. The CDR3 DNA reads as TGTGCCAGCAGGTACAAGGGAGGGGACAGCAATCAGCCCCAGCATTTT.

The gene calls are TRBV28 and TRBJ2-7; 16 nucleotides align to TRBD2. The CDR3 is 17 amino acids. Germline CDR1 reads MDHEN; CDR2 reads SYDVKM. The V segment lost 5 bases and the J segment 6 bases; nucleotides outside the gene matches: 10. The CDR3 sequence: CASSAPGLAGGLGEQYF. The CDR3, as DNA: TGTGCCAGCAGTGCTCCGGGACTAGCGGGAGGGTTAGGCGAGCAGTACTTC.

This chain links TRBV7-9 with TRBJ1-6; D is unresolved. Per the germline V gene, CDR1 is SEHNR and CDR2 is FQNEAQ (reference sequence). V was pared by 6 bases and J by 2 bases, with 17 bases between. The CDR3 has 17 amino acids. The CDR3 bases are TGTGCCAGCAGTGAGGGTATCAGGCAAACCTATAATTCACCCCTCCACTTT. Translated, it gives CASSEGIRQTYNSPLHF.